These 2 T cell receptor beta chains share one sample of origin, sequenced in a study of blood T cell repertoires in COVID-19. Some clones are missing from TCRdb's copy, which holds only in-frame ones; the method was immunoSEQ multiplex PCR. The table lists about 68,000 clones, 90% of them singletons. Material for sequencing was peripheral blood. These receptors originate from a human donor in a cohort sampled during active COVID-19.

The rearrangement uses TRBV28 and TRBJ1-1; D not certain. Germline V gives CDR1 MDHEN, CDR2 SYDVKM. The CDR3 has 14 amino acids. V dropped 2 bases and J dropped 2 bases, with 9 bases sitting between them. The CDR3 region has the DNA TGTGCCAGCAGTTTAGGGCAGGATAACACTGAAGCTTTCTTT. This gives the protein CASSLGQDNTEAFF.

The genes are TRBV19 and TRBJ2-5; TRBD2 matches 7 bases. This CDR3 spans 14 amino acids. The germline V gene encodes CDR1 LNHDA and CDR2 SQIVND (reference sequence). V was clipped by 6 bases and J by 3 bases; unmatched bases: 7. The CDR3 coding sequence is TGTGCCAGTAGCCCCTTTGGGAGGGAAGAGACCCAGTACTTC. This sequence encodes CASSPFGREETQYF.